This T cell receptor (beta chain) derives from a study of regulatory dendritic cells for organ transplantation. Findings of the study overall: Memory CD8+ clonal expansion seemed more limited with regulatory than mature dendritic cells.

The CDR3 is made up of 13 amino acids. Germline assignment: CDR1 SGHDN and CDR2 FVKESK. V lost 1 base to trimming and J lost 7 bases, with 10 bases between them. CFSE-labeled sorted T cells met regulatory or mature dendritic cells for 5 to 6 days. The data were produced by immunoSEQ multiplex PCR, yet TCRdb's version contains in-frame clones alone and is incomplete. The profile shows some 12,000 clones, roughly 60% of them singletons. This clone was seen a handful of times. Its antigen is unidentified. V gene TRBV14 combines with J gene TRBJ1-2; no clear D gene. This TCR was sampled from a human donor in good health. The sequenced sample consisted of naive CD8+ T cells from blood cultured with dendritic cells. The sample's subset: CD45RA+ naive T cells. CDR3 in amino acids: CASSQGTYSGYTF. As DNA, the CDR3 is TGTGCCAGCAGCCAAGGAACCTACTCTGGCTACACCTTC.